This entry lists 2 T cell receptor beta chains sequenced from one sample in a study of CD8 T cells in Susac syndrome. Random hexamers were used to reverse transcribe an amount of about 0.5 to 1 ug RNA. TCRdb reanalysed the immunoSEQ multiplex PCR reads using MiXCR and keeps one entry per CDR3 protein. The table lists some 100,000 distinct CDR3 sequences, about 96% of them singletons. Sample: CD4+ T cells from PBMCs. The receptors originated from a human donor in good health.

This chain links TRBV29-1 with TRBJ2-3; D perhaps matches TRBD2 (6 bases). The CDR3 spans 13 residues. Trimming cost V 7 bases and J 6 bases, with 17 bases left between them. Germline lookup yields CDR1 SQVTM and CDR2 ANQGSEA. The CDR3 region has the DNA TGCAGCGGGGGGATCTCTAGCGAGGATACGCAGTATTTT. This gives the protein CSGGISSEDTQYF.

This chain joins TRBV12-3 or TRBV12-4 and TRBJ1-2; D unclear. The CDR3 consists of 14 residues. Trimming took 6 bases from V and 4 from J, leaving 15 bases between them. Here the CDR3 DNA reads TGTGCCAGCAGCCACATAGGCTCTCGCTATGGCTACACCTTC. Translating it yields CASSHIGSRYGYTF.